Listed here are 4 T cell receptor beta chains from one sample, sequenced in a study of OX40 agonist ivuxolimab in advanced cancers. The method was immunoSEQ multiplex PCR; TCRdb's version includes in-frame clones alone and lacks a portion of them. The sample lists over 70,000 clones, roughly 83% seen once, with 6.5% to 7.5% in the top ten. The starting material was CD4+ or CD8+ T cells sorted from blood, obtained in a trial of the OX40 agonist ivuxolimab. The receptor set was obtained from an adult with an advanced solid tumor such as melanoma, head and neck, liver or kidney cancer.

V gene TRBV6-1 combines with J gene TRBJ1-5, with no clear D. Trimming removed 7 bases from V and 5 bases from J, with 12 bases in between. The CDR3 length is 13 residues. The germline gives CDR1 MNHNS, CDR2 SASEGT. CDR3 sequence: CASNHTPDQPQHF. CDR3 sequence (DNA): TGTGCCAGCAACCATACACCAGATCAGCCCCAGCATTTT.

The chain has TRBV6-1 and TRBJ2-3; D may be TRBD1 (5 bases). Germline assignment: CDR1 MNHNS and CDR2 SASEGT. The V end lost 6 bases, the J end lost 2 bases, and 12 bases lay between the germline ends. CDR3 size: 14 residues. Here the CDR3 reads CASSGRVSTDTQYF. The CDR3 nucleotides read TGTGCCAGCAGCGGCAGGGTATCCACAGATACGCAGTATTTT.

The chain carries TRBV2 and TRBJ1-2; TRBD1 aligns across 7 bases. The V and J ends lost 8 bases and 7 bases, in that order; junction bases with no gene match: 7. CDR3 length equals 12 residues. The germline gives CDR1 SNHLY, CDR2 FYNNEI. CDR3 coding DNA: TGTGCCAGCGGCAGGGGGATTTTTGGCTACACCTTC. Its protein is CASGRGIFGYTF.

The chain recombines TRBV18 with TRBJ2-1; 8 bases map to TRBD1. The CDR3 sequence is 15 residues long. Trimming removed 8 bases from V and 8 bases from J; junction bases left unmatched: 14. CDR1 is KGHSH and CDR2 is LQKENI in the germline V gene. Here the CDR3 reads CASLDRQGAQDEQFF. DNA for the CDR3: TGTGCCAGCCTTGACAGGCAGGGGGCGCAGGATGAGCAGTTCTTC.